This T cell receptor beta chain was identified in a study of response to subunit inactivated influenza vaccine. TCRdb analysed the RT-PCR reads with MiXCR anew, one entry per CDR3 protein. The table has 530,000 or so distinct CDR3 sequences, about an eighth seen once. In this sample, this clonotype turned up a few times. V was pared by 1 base and J by 1 base, with 11 bases between. The CDR3 is 16 residues long. Germline CDR1 reads KGHDR; CDR2 reads SFDVKD. The source material was PBMCs from blood, sampled on the day of vaccination. This clonotype was sampled from a middle-aged man who received an inactivated influenza vaccine. V is TRBV24-1 and J is TRBJ2-3; D ambiguous. The CDR3 sequence is CATSDFDSSGTDTQYF. CDR3 sequence (DNA): TGTGCCACCAGTGATTTTGACTCTTCTGGCACAGATACGCAGTATTTT.